These T cell receptor beta chains were read from a single sample in a study of cytotoxic CD8 clonotypes in ibrutinib-treated CLL. The table came from immunoSEQ multiplex PCR; TCRdb's copy has only in-frame clones and leaves some out. The sample records 250,000 to 350,000 clones, about 72% being singletons. Sequenced here: PBMCs, sampled at disease progression, from a patient treated with ibrutinib. These receptors all come from a human donor with chronic lymphocytic leukemia. Each CDR3 is given without its conserved first and last residue.

TRBV28,11,ASSFTGGTEAF
TRBV6-5,10,ASSFSGETQY
TRBV2,8,ASRPYEQY
TRBV4-1,14,ASSQERGAGTDTQY
TRBV5-4,11,ASSFYSSYEQY
TRBV7-9,11,ASSFGPAGEQY
TRBV9,10,ASSAVAQGYT
TRBV7-2,9,ASSAQETQY
TRBV28,13,ASSQPVIQGYEQY
TRBV18,11,ASSRVQQETQY
TRBV28,12,ASAGPQGNQPQH
TRBV12-5,10,ASVGANYGYT
TRBV10-3,12,AMGRGQGAYEQY
TRBV27,12,ASRPGAANTEAF
TRBV15,18,ATSRDMGTKEYALTDTQY
TRBV5-3,16,ARSSFPRRSSYNSPLH
TRBV9,15,ASSVTTGQGTYNEQF
TRBV28,13,ASSELAGLQETQY
TRBV7-9,10,ASSFMRYEQY
TRBV6-5,13,ASTIERGAYNEQF
TRBV11-2,13,ASSRLAGREGEQY
TRBV4-1,12,ASSPLTGPTGAF
TRBV7-8,14,ASSDTYRGPNYGYT
TRBV9,11,ASSPLGRNEQF
TRBV25-1,9,ATSSSYEQY
TRBV4-1,12,ASSHPLLTGELF
TRBV10-3,13,AISVRADRSYEQY
TRBV9,15,ASSVAPAGPLTYEQY
TRBV6-1,16,ASSEARTGYGLPYEQY
TRBV2,12,ASSEGVYTDTQY
TRBV19,15,ASRPPAFAGTNEKLF
TRBV5-1,12,ACRGLAGVGAQY
TRBV21-1,12,ASSQGGRDTEAF
TRBV5-6,11,ASSRDPTYEQY
TRBV5-1,14,ASSGTRELLQETQY
TRBV5-1,13,ASSTLAGVTSEQF
TRBV7-7,13,ASSSGTGGTDTQY
TRBV4-3,13,ASSQDNLRADGYT
TRBV4-1,12,ASSQSTTAYEQY
TRBV29-1,14,SVEVRAGGPVYEQY
TRBV4-1,10,ASSQQKETQY
TRBV10-3,11,AISETGDYGYT
TRBV5-1,12,ASSGGGRFYEQY
TRBV9,11,ASSVGASNEQF
TRBV7-9,12,ASSRGNMNTEAF
TRBV29-1,11,SARTSSTDTQY
TRBV18,12,ASSPRGMNTEAF